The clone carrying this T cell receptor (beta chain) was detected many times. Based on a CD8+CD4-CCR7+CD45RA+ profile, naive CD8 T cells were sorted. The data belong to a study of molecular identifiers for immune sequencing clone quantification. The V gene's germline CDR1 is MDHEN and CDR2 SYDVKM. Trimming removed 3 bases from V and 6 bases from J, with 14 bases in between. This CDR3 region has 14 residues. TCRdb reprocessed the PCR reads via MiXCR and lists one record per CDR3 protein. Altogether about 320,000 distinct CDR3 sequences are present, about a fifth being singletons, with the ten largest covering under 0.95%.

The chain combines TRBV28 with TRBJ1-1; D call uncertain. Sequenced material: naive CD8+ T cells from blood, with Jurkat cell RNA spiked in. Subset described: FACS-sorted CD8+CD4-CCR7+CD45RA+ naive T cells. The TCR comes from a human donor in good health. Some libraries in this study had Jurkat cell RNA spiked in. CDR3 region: CASSFSPNWAEAFF. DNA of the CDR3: TGTGCCAGCAGTTTTTCCCCTAATTGGGCTGAAGCTTTCTTT.